These T cell receptor beta chains were read from a single sample in a study of cytomegalovirus exposure and HLA in healthy donors. Assay used: immunoSEQ multiplex PCR; TCRdb lists only in-frame clones, some missing. Of some 130,000 clones listed, approximately 81% are singletons. Input material: PBMCs. These TCRs come from a young man in good health and CMV-seronegative. The CDR3 runs from the conserved cysteine through the conserved F or W. The order of the fields is CDR3 DNA, CDR3 protein, D gene, V gene, clone size, J gene. D genes are given only for firm matches. Clone size, where shown, is once, few, many, or a class for clones that have expanded.

DNA: TGCGCCAGCAGTCAATCCCTGGACCCCCGAAGACAGCTTAGAAACACAGATACGCAGTATTTT
CDR3: CASSQSLDPRRQLRNTDTQYF
D: NA
V: TRBV23-1
size: NA
J: TRBJ2-3

DNA: TGTGCCTGGAGTGTCGGTGGGGCTAGAAGGACTGAAGCTTTCTTT
CDR3: CAWSVGGARRTEAFF
D: NA
V: TRBV30
size: NA
J: TRBJ1-1

DNA: TGCGCCAGCAGCCAACTTCCAGGGGGGGGGACAGGACTGAAAGCTTTCTTT
CDR3: CASSQLPGGGTGLKAFF
D: TRBD1
V: TRBV4-1
size: NA
J: TRBJ1-1

DNA: TGTGCCAGCAGTTACCACACAGGGGTGTGGACTGAAGCTTTCTTT
CDR3: CASSYHTGVWTEAFF
D: TRBD1
V: TRBV6-5
size: NA
J: TRBJ1-1

DNA: TGTGCCAGTAGCCTCGGGGGCAGGGGGGATTTGGACGAGCAGTACTTC
CDR3: CASSLGGRGDLDEQYF
D: NA
V: TRBV19
size: once
J: TRBJ2-7

DNA: TGTGCCATACAACTTACTAGCGGGATTACAGATACGCAGTATTTT
CDR3: CAIQLTSGITDTQYF
D: TRBD2
V: TRBV7-8
size: NA
J: TRBJ2-3

DNA: TGTGCCAGTAGTACCGCCGACAGGAACCCCCAGCATTTT
CDR3: CASSTADRNPQHF
D: NA
V: TRBV19
size: NA
J: TRBJ1-5

DNA: TGTGCCAGCAGCCCCCGGTTAGCGGGAGGGCCGCAGGAAGAGCAGTACTTC
CDR3: CASSPRLAGGPQEEQYF
D: TRBD2
V: TRBV7-9
size: NA
J: TRBJ2-7

DNA: TGTGCCAGTAGTATATCTGAGACTAGCGGGAGGTACCAAGAGACCCAGTACTTC
CDR3: CASSISETSGRYQETQYF
D: TRBD2
V: TRBV19
size: NA
J: TRBJ2-5

DNA: TGTGCCAGCAGGAATTCTGTGGGAGGGGTCTATGGCTACACCTTC
CDR3: CASRNSVGGVYGYTF
D: NA
V: TRBV2
size: NA
J: TRBJ1-2

DNA: TGTGCCAGCAGCCACGGAGAGACCCAGTACTTC
CDR3: CASSHGETQYF
D: NA
V: TRBV7-2
size: few
J: TRBJ2-5

DNA: TGTGCCAGCAGCTTAGGCCGGGACAGATACAATGAGCAGTTCTTC
CDR3: CASSLGRDRYNEQFF
D: TRBD1
V: TRBV11-3
size: NA
J: TRBJ2-1